These 3 T cell receptor beta chains came from one sample sequenced in a study of shared clonotypes between healthy human individuals. Generated by immunoSEQ multiplex PCR, the TCRdb table keeps only in-frame clones and is missing some. The table lists over a million clones, around 98.5% of them singletons. Sequencing was done on a sample of naive CD4+ T cells sorted from blood. The subset here: CD45RA+ positively selected. These receptors originate from a man under 40 in good health.

About this clone itself: Within the sample, other DNA sequences also encode this same CDR3. J is TRBJ2-1 and V is TRBV5-1, with 7 bases aligning to TRBD2. J was trimmed by 0 bases and V by 7 bases; bases with no gene match: 7. Germline CDR1 reads SGHRS; CDR2 reads YFSETQ. The CDR3 runs 15 residues. CDR3 loop: CASSFGGSSYNEQFF. Written as DNA, the CDR3 is TGCGCCAGCTCCTTCGGGGGGAGCTCCTACAATGAGCAGTTCTTC.

This chain connects TRBV18 to TRBJ1-5, with TRBD1 matching 9 bases. Trimming removed 2 bases from V and 6 bases from J; junction bases left unmatched: 2. CDR1 KGHSH and CDR2 LQKENI come from the germline V gene. The CDR3 extends over 14 amino acids. CDR3 loop: CASSPDRGIQPQHF. The CDR3 DNA reads TGTGCCAGCTCACCAGACAGGGGGATTCAGCCCCAGCATTTT.

The genes are TRBV5-3 and TRBJ2-1; 7 bases map to TRBD2. TRBV5-3 is treated as an ORF (open reading frame) with a function not yet certain. The J segment lost 2 bases and the V segment lost 1 base, leaving 18 bases of the junction unmatched. The CDR3 runs to 20 residues. In DNA, the CDR3 is TGTGCCAGAAGCTTGACCGGGGAGGGCAGCTCCATTGTGACCTACAATGAGCAGTTCTTC. As protein: CARSLTGEGSSIVTYNEQFF.